These 13 T cell receptor beta chains share one sample of origin, sequenced in a study of blood T cell repertoires in COVID-19. Using immunoSEQ multiplex PCR, the repertoire was profiled, and TCRdb retains in-frame clones only, with some absent. Found here are fewer than 85,000 clones, 65% to 90% of them singletons; the top ten hold 6.5% to 7.5%. Sequences were obtained from peripheral blood. The source of these receptors is a man younger than 40 with COVID-19, enrolled during active disease.

V usage is TRBV7-8 and J usage is TRBJ1-2, with D perhaps matching TRBD1 (6 bases). CDR3 size: 14 residues. Trimming pared 5 bases from V and 7 bases from J, leaving 17 bases between. Germline-derived CDR1 and CDR2 are SGHVS and FQNEAQ. CDR3 DNA sequence: TGTGCCAGCAGCCTACAACAGGGTGCGGTTGGCTACACCTTC. The encoded protein is CASSLQQGAVGYTF. The full variable domain, rest sourced from reference TRBV7-8 and TRBJ1-2, is GAGVSQSPRYKVAKRGQDVALRCDPISGHVSLFWYQQALGQGPEFLTYFQNEAQLDKSGLPSDRFFAERPEGSVSTLKIQRTQQEDSAVYLCASSLQQGAVGYTFGSGTRLTVV.

This clone was counted between two and nine times. The rearrangement joins TRBV30 to TRBJ1-6; D may be TRBD1 (6 bases). Germline CDR1 reads GTSNPN; CDR2 reads SVGIG (reference sequence). The CDR3 consists of 14 residues. Trimming removed 1 base from V and 7 bases from J, with 11 bases in between. The CDR3 region is CAWSAQGRNSPLHF. CDR3 coding DNA: TGTGCCTGGAGTGCACAGGGACGCAATTCACCCCTCCACTTT.

The DNA for the CDR3 is TGTGCCAGCAGCTTGACCACCCCCCCCCGGAGCTACGAGCAGTACTTC. It encodes CASSLTTPPRSYEQYF. The chain recombines TRBV5-5 with TRBJ2-7, with D unresolved. This CDR3 spans 16 amino acids. V gave up 1 base and J gave up 3 bases, with 17 bases separating them. Per the germline V gene, CDR1 is SGHKS and CDR2 is YYEKEE (reference sequence).

The J gene is TRBJ2-1, the V gene TRBV14, with 7 bases lining up with TRBD2. The CDR3 is 17 residues long. Trimming removed 0 bases from V and 7 bases from J; junction bases left unmatched: 12. Germline assignment: CDR1 SGHDN and CDR2 FVKESK. The CDR3 loop is CASSQDRVQRGGNEQFF. For the CDR3, the DNA is TGTGCCAGCAGCCAAGATCGGGTCCAGCGGGGAGGTAATGAGCAGTTCTTC.

This clone has just one count. The chain is built from TRBV6-6 and TRBJ2-1; TRBD2 is a possible D gene (6 bases). The CDR3 has 15 residues. Per germline, CDR1 MNHNY and CDR2 SVGAGI (reference sequence). Deletions cut 0 bases from V and 6 bases from J, with 12 bases between. CDR3 loop: CASSYSTVGGNEQFF. For the CDR3, the DNA is TGTGCCAGCAGTTACTCGACCGTGGGGGGCAATGAGCAGTTCTTC.

The chain has TRBV7-2 and TRBJ2-5; 7 bases map to TRBD2. The CDR3 totals 14 residues. The germline V gene encodes CDR1 SGHTA and CDR2 FQGNSA. The ends lost 3 bases at V and 5 bases at J; junction bases unmatched: 6. CDR3 bases: TGTGCCAGCAGCTTCCTAGCGGTCTGGGAGACCCAGTACTTC. Amino acids: CASSFLAVWETQYF.

The chain combines TRBV6-2 or TRBV6-3 with TRBJ2-2; D call uncertain. V lost 0 bases to trimming and J lost 2 bases, with 7 bases between them. Germline assignment: CDR1 MNHEY and CDR2 SVGEGT. The CDR3 runs 15 residues. CDR3 residues: CASSYSSENTGELFF. The CDR3 region has the DNA TGTGCCAGCAGTTACTCGTCAGAAAACACCGGGGAGCTGTTTTTT.

In this sample, this clone turned up once. V gene TRBV28 combines with J gene TRBJ2-1, with TRBD2 matching over 14 bases. The V segment lost 5 bases and the J segment 8 bases; nucleotides outside the gene matches: 17. The CDR3 has 19 residues. Germline V CDR1 and CDR2: MDHEN, SYDVKM. CDR3 sequence (DNA): TGTGCCAGCAGTCCCCCCTCCGGGACTAGCGGGAGCTTTATCGATGAGCAGTTCTTC. Protein product: CASSPPSGTSGSFIDEQFF.

The chain has TRBV3-1 (or the pseudogene TRBV3-2) and TRBJ2-7; maybe TRBD2 (5 bases). Germline loops: CDR1 LGHDT, CDR2 YNNKEL (reference sequence). V was cut by 1 base and J by 3 bases, with 22 bases left in between. This CDR3 comprises 18 residues. The CDR3 DNA reads as TGTGCCAGCAGCCAAGGACTACCGGAACTCCCCCTATTCTACGAGCAGTACTTC. Its protein is CASSQGLPELPLFYEQYF.

The V and J genes are TRBV24-1 and TRBJ2-1; tentatively, D is TRBD2 (6 bases). V dropped 2 bases and J dropped 7 bases, with 17 bases sitting between them. The CDR3 is 16 residues long. Germline V gives CDR1 KGHDR, CDR2 SFDVKD. The CDR3 DNA reads TGTGCCACCAGTGATTATGGAGGGCCAAGGGTGAATGAGCAGTTCTTC. It translates to CATSDYGGPRVNEQFF.

This clone was seen a few times. The CDR3 protein is CASSYSGASGNTIYF. CDR3 coding DNA: TGTGCCAGCAGTTACTCGGGCGCCTCTGGAAACACCATATATTTT. This rearrangement joins TRBV6-5 to TRBJ1-3; no definite D call. Germline CDR1 is MNHEY and CDR2 is SVGAGI. Deletions cut 0 bases from V and 0 bases from J, with 6 bases between. CDR3 length: 15 amino acids.

The CDR3 here is CASTKLRDNYYEQYF. The DNA of the CDR3 is TGTGCCAGCACCAAGTTACGGGACAACTACTACGAGCAGTACTTC. The rearrangement joins TRBV27 to TRBJ2-7; D is perhaps TRBD1 (6 bases). This CDR3 is built from 15 residues. V was cut by 7 bases and J by 3 bases, with 19 bases left in between. Per the germline V gene, CDR1 is MNHEY and CDR2 is SMNVEV (reference sequence).

The chain recombines TRBV7-6 with TRBJ2-7; D may be TRBD2 (5 bases). V lost 5 bases and J lost 3, with 11 bases in between. Germline V lookup: CDR1 SGHVS, CDR2 FNYEAQ. The CDR3 spans 13 residues. The CDR3: CASSPARGYEQYF. CDR3 bases: TGTGCCAGCAGCCCCGCCCGGGGCTACGAGCAGTACTTC.